Below, 18 T cell receptor beta chains from the same sample are listed, as sequenced in a study of cytomegalovirus exposure and HLA in healthy donors. The primer mix had 60 Vbeta and 13 Jbeta primers. Generated by immunoSEQ multiplex PCR, the TCRdb table keeps only in-frame clones and is missing some. The table shows roughly 130,000 clones, with 74% occurring only once. Material for sequencing was PBMCs. Every receptor here comes from a woman in her forties or fifties in good health and CMV-seropositive.

This clone appeared a few times. Other DNA sequences of this sample code for an identical CDR3. The V call is TRBV18, the J call TRBJ2-5; D possibly corresponds to TRBD1 (7 bases). The germline V and J ends were trimmed by 3 bases and 4 bases, with 9 bases remaining between them. There are 13 residues in the CDR3. Germline CDR1 reads KGHSH; CDR2 reads LQKENI. CDR3 sequence: CASSPQGGETQYF. The CDR3 DNA follows: TGTGCCAGCTCACCCCAGGGGGGAGAGACCCAGTACTTC.

The chain combines TRBV6-1 with TRBJ1-5; D perhaps matches TRBD1 (6 bases). V was cut by 6 bases and J by 5 bases, with 17 bases left in between. CDR3 length equals 15 residues. Germline CDR1 MNHNS, CDR2 SASEGT. For the CDR3, the DNA is TGTGCCAGCAGCGACCACAGGGTCCCTGATCAGCCCCAGCATTTT. Its translation: CASSDHRVPDQPQHF.

J is TRBJ1-1 and V is TRBV5-5, with TRBD1 as a possible D gene (5 bases). Germline-derived CDR1 and CDR2 are SGHKS and YYEKEE (reference sequence). The CDR3 covers 16 residues. Trimming shortened V by 2 bases and J by 0 bases, and 14 bases separated the two germline ends. CDR3 in amino acids: CASSFLLLRVNTEAFF. The CDR3 DNA reads as TGTGCCAGCAGCTTTCTGCTTCTCAGGGTGAACACTGAAGCTTTCTTT.

The chain joins TRBV11-2 to TRBJ2-1; no firm D call. The CDR3 is 15 amino acids. Trimming left V 5 bases short and J 0 bases short, with 11 bases between. Per the germline V gene, CDR1 is SGHAT and CDR2 is FQNNGV. Here the CDR3 DNA reads TGTGCCAGCAGCCGACTGGGTAGCTCCTACAATGAGCAGTTCTTC. Its protein product is CASSRLGSSYNEQFF.

The gene calls are TRBV25-1 and TRBJ2-7; 8 nucleotides line up with TRBD1. Germline loops: CDR1 MGHDK, CDR2 SYGVNS. Trimming at V came to 3 bases and at J to 4 bases, leaving 5 bases not matched to a gene. The CDR3 totals 14 residues. CDR3 protein: CASSEDREDYEQYF. In nucleotides, the CDR3 is TGTGCCAGCAGTGAGGACAGGGAAGATTACGAGCAGTACTTC.

The rearrangement uses TRBV7-9 and TRBJ2-7; 8 nucleotides match TRBD1. CDR1 SEHNR and CDR2 FQNEAQ come from the germline V gene (reference sequence). Trimming cost V 5 bases and J 6 bases; bases outside gene matches: 9. This CDR3 is built from 14 residues. The CDR3 loop is CASSLDRASIEQYF. In nucleotides, the CDR3 is TGTGCCAGCAGCCTGGACAGGGCGTCGATCGAGCAGTACTTC.

The chain combines TRBV10-3 with TRBJ2-3; D is possibly TRBD2 (5 bases). From germline, CDR1 is ENHRY and CDR2 SYGVKD. The V gene lost 2 bases and the J gene lost 4 bases, with 10 bases spanning the gap. The length of the CDR3 is 14 residues. The chain's CDR3 is CAISETRSADTQYF. In DNA, the CDR3 is TGTGCCATCAGTGAGACTAGGTCGGCAGATACGCAGTATTTT.

This clone was picked up one time. V and J are TRBV7-9 and TRBJ1-1; D unclear. Germline V gene lookup returns CDR1 SEHNR and CDR2 FQNEAQ (reference sequence). This CDR3 is built from 13 residues. V shed 7 bases and J shed 1 base, with 10 bases lying between them. The CDR3 region has the DNA TGTGCCAGCATCCTCACAGAGAACACTGAAGCTTTCTTT. Its translation: CASILTENTEAFF.

The V call is TRBV5-4, the J call TRBJ2-4, with TRBD1 matching over 7 bases. The CDR3 extends over 14 amino acids. Trimming took 2 bases from V and 6 from J; bases not matched to a gene: 5. Looked up from germline, CDR1 is SGHNT and CDR2 is YYREEE (reference sequence). Here the CDR3 reads CASSLGTAVNIQYF. Written as DNA, the CDR3 is TGTGCCAGCAGCTTAGGGACAGCGGTAAACATTCAGTACTTC.

The V gene is TRBV27, the J gene TRBJ2-7; 8 bases fit TRBD1. Germline loops: CDR1 MNHEY, CDR2 SMNVEV (reference sequence). This CDR3 has 14 amino acids. V gave up 4 bases and J gave up 4 bases; unmatched junction bases: 6. CDR3 in DNA: TGTGCCAGCAGTTCGCCGGGACAGGCTTACGAGCAGTACTTC. It codes for CASSSPGQAYEQYF.

This chain links TRBV19 with TRBJ1-3, with TRBD1 identical over 9 bases. After removal of 5 bases from V and 0 bases from J, the junction contained 8 bases not matched to a gene. Per germline, CDR1 LNHDA and CDR2 SQIVND (reference sequence). CDR3 length: 17 residues. The CDR3 spells CASSLTGGSNSGNTIYF. CDR3 coding DNA: TGTGCCAGTAGTTTAACAGGGGGCTCAAACTCTGGAAACACCATATATTTT.

The chain has TRBV4-2 and TRBJ2-7; TRBD2 is a possible D gene (6 bases). The V end lost 1 base, the J end lost 4 bases, and 17 bases lay between the germline ends. Germline CDR1 LGHNA, CDR2 YNFKEQ. The CDR3 has 16 amino acids. CDR3 loop: CASSQVSLRGGYEQYF. The CDR3 coding sequence is TGTGCCAGCAGCCAAGTATCCCTGCGGGGCGGATACGAGCAGTACTTC.

The chain links TRBV7-2 to TRBJ1-2; tentative D call: TRBD1 (5 bases). Germline CDR1 SGHTA, CDR2 FQGNSA. The CDR3 totals 14 residues. The V and J ends lost 1 base and 4 bases respectively, with 10 bases between them. DNA for the CDR3: TGTGCCAGCAGCTTAGAGCAGGGCCCCTATGGCTACACCTTC. Amino acid sequence: CASSLEQGPYGYTF. The whole variable domain, filled in from reference TRBV7-2 and TRBJ1-2, reads GAGVSQSPSNKVTEKGKDVELRCDPISGHTALYWYRQSLGQGLEFLIYFQGNSAPDKSGLPSDRFSAERTGGSVSTLTIQRTQQEDSAVYLCASSLEQGPYGYTFGSGTRLTVV.

V and J are TRBV19 and TRBJ1-2, with D unresolved. The V end was cut by 3 bases, the J end by 8 bases, with 10 bases between. Germline V gene sequence: CDR1 LNHDA, CDR2 SQIVND (reference sequence). The CDR3 has 12 amino acids. The CDR3 sequence is CASSIGGSGYTF. The CDR3 DNA sequence: TGTGCCAGTAGTATCGGCGGTTCCGGCTACACCTTC.

V is TRBV5-4 and J is TRBJ2-5; D is perhaps TRBD1 (5 bases). The CDR3 has 14 residues. Germline CDR1 is SGHNT and CDR2 is YYREEE (reference sequence). With 0 bases removed from V and 5 bases from J, the gap between germline ends came to 11 bases. The CDR3 protein is CASSLDQGRETQYF. CDR3 DNA sequence: TGTGCCAGCAGCTTGGACCAGGGTAGGGAGACCCAGTACTTC.

The rearrangement links TRBV7-6 to TRBJ1-3, with 10 nucleotides matching TRBD1. Trimming cost V 0 bases and J 9 bases; bases outside gene matches: 11. Germline assignment: CDR1 SGHVS and CDR2 FNYEAQ. This CDR3 is built from 17 residues. CDR3 amino acids: CASSLASLGTGAATIYF. In DNA, the CDR3 is TGTGCCAGCAGCTTAGCCTCTCTGGGGACAGGGGCAGCCACCATATATTTT.

The chain is built from TRBV11-3 and TRBJ2-7, with TRBD1 as a possible D gene (5 bases). V was trimmed by 1 base and J by 6 bases, leaving 13 bases between them. CDR3 length equals 14 residues. Germline CDR1 and CDR2: SGHNT and YENEEA. CDR3 protein: CASSLGQGVSEQYF. DNA of the CDR3: TGTGCCAGCAGCTTAGGCCAAGGGGTTAGCGAGCAGTACTTC.

The chain links TRBV11-3 to TRBJ2-1, with D possibly TRBD2 on 6 matching bases. From germline, CDR1 is SGHNT and CDR2 YENEEA. The CDR3 consists of 14 residues. V lost 1 base and J lost 3, with 7 bases in between. CDR3 DNA: TGTGCCAGCAGCTTAGCTAGCGACTACAATGAGCAGTTCTTC. Its protein product is CASSLASDYNEQFF.